The text below deals with one T cell receptor beta chain. V was trimmed by 4 bases and J by 4 bases, leaving 13 bases between them. This CDR3 comprises 14 residues. Germline V CDR1 and CDR2: LNHDA, SQIVND (reference sequence). The data originate from a study of cytomegalovirus exposure and HLA in healthy donors. PCR amplification relied on 60 Vbeta primers (plus 13 Jbeta primers). Method: immunoSEQ multiplex PCR; TCRdb's copy keeps in-frame clones and lacks some. This table has roughly 200,000 clones, approximately 80% appearing once. The chain couples TRBV19 to TRBJ1-1; possible D gene TRBD1, 6 bases. Sequencing was performed on PBMCs. This clonotype was obtained from a man under 40 in good health and CMV-seronegative. CDR3 region: CASSRGGGFTEAFF. The CDR3 DNA is TGTGCCAGTAGTAGAGGGGGGGGGTTCACTGAAGCTTTCTTT.